This T cell receptor beta chain was identified during a study of control samples from healthy donors and cancer patients. This CDR3 is 12 amino acids long. The germline CDR1 and CDR2 sequences are SNHLY and FYNNEI. The V end lost 7 bases, the J end lost 3 bases, and 9 bases lay between the germline ends. Method: immunoSEQ multiplex PCR; TCRdb's copy keeps in-frame clones and lacks some. The data contain some 150,000 clones, 85% to 95% of them seen just once; the ten biggest clones take up roughly 3.9%. This clonotype was obtained from an older woman in good health. V usage is TRBV2 and J usage is TRBJ2-5; D might be TRBD2 (6 bases). Input material: blood. Here the CDR3 DNA reads TGTGCCAGCACCTCTAGCGAAGAGACCCAGTACTTC. Protein: CASTSSEETQYF.